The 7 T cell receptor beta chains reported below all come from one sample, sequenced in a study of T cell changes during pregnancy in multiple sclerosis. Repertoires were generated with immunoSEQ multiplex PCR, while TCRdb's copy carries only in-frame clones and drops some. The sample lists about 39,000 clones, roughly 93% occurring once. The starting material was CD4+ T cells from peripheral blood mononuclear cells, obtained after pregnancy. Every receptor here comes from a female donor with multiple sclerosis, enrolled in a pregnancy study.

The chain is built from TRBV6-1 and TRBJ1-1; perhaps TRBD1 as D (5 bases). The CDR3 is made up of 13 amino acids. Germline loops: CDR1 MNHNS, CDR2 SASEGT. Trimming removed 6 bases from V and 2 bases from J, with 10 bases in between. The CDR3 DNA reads TGTGCCAGCAGGTTGCGGGGCAACACTGAAGCTTTCTTT. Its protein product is CASRLRGNTEAFF.

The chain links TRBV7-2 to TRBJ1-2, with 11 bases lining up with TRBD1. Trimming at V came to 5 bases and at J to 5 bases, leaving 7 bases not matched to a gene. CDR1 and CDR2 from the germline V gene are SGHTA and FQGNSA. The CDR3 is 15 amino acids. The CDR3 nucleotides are TGTGCCAGCAGCCGGGGGACAGGGGGTATTTATGGCTACACCTTC. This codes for CASSRGTGGIYGYTF.

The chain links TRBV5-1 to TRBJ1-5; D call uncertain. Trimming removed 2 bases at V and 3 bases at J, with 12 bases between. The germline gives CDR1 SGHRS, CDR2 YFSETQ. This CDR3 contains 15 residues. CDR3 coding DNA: TGCGCCAGCAGCTTAGACGGAGGTCACAATCAGCCCCAGCATTTT. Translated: CASSLDGGHNQPQHF.

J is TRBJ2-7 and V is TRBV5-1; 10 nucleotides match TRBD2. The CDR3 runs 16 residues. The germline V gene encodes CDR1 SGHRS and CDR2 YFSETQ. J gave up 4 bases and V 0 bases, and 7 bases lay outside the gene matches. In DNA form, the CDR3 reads TGCGCCAGCAGCTTGGCCGCTTCTAGCGGGGGATACGAGCAGTACTTC. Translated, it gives CASSLAASSGGYEQYF. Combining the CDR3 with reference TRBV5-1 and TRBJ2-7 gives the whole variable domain KAGVTQTPRYLIKTRGQQVTLSCSPISGHRSVSWYQQTPGQGLQFLFEYFSETQRNKGNFPGRFSGRQFSNSRSEMNVSTLELGDSALYLCASSLAASSGGYEQYFGPGTRLTVT.

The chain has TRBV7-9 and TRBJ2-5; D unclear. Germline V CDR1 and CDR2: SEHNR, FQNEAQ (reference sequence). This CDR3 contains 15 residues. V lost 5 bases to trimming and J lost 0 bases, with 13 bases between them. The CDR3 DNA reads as TGTGCCAGCAGCACGATCGAGCGAAACCAAGAGACCCAGTACTTC. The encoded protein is CASSTIERNQETQYF.

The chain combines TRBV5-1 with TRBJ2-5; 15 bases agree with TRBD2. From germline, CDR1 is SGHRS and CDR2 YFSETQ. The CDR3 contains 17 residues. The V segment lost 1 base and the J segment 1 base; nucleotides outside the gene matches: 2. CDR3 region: CASSLSGLAGGQETQYF. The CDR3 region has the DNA TGCGCCAGCAGCTTGTCGGGACTAGCGGGGGGCCAAGAGACCCAGTACTTC.

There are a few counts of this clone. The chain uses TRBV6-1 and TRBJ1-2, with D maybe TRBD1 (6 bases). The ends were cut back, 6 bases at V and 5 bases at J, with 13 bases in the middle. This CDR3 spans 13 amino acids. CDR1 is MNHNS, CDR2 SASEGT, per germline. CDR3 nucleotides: TGTGCCAGCAGCCGGGACACCTTTTATGGCTACACCTTC. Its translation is CASSRDTFYGYTF.